Below, 13 T cell receptor beta chains from the same sample are listed, as sequenced in a study of blood T cell repertoires in COVID-19 (TCRdb year 2020). The method was the immunoSEQ multiplex PCR assay. The table was pulled from immuneACCESS by TCRdb, which kept in-frame rearrangements only. Such tables lose some clones; where checked, under half of the loss comes from unresolved V genes, and the rest has no known cause. Within this sample are 140,000 to 150,000 clones, with roughly nine tenths of them counted one time only. Around 1.6% of the sample rests with the top ten. The sequencing input was peripheral blood. The receptors stem from a human donor in a cohort sampled during active COVID-19.

This chain connects TRBV5-1 to TRBJ2-7; a possible D gene is TRBD1 (6 bases). The CDR3 has 18 residues. In germline, CDR1 is SGHRS, CDR2 YFSETQ. Deletions cut 1 base from V and 2 bases from J, with 22 bases between. This CDR3 reads CASSLWDTGLSKPYEQYF. CDR3 nucleotide sequence: TGCGCCAGCAGCTTGTGGGATACAGGGTTAAGTAAGCCCTACGAGCAGTACTTC.

J is TRBJ1-5 and V is TRBV5-6; weak D call: TRBD1 (6 bases). The germline gives CDR1 SGHDT, CDR2 YYEEEE. V gave up 5 bases and J gave up 5 bases, with 26 bases separating them. This CDR3 region has 18 residues. CDR3 nucleotide sequence: TGTGCCAGCAGTCTAACGTACAGGGATCCCCAAGCTGATCAGCCCCAGCATTTT. Its translation is CASSLTYRDPQADQPQHF.

The rearrangement links TRBV5-1 to TRBJ1-1; TRBD1 might be the D (6 bases). This CDR3 region has 16 residues. From germline, CDR1 is SGHRS and CDR2 YFSETQ. Trimming removed 2 bases at V and 2 bases at J, with 16 bases between. The CDR3 is CASSLVGQQGNTEAFF. In DNA, the CDR3 is TGCGCCAGCAGCTTAGTGGGGCAACAGGGTAACACTGAAGCTTTCTTT.

The chain has TRBV11-2 and TRBJ2-5; 8 bases line up with TRBD2. This CDR3 spans 16 amino acids. The germline CDR1 and CDR2 sequences are SGHAT and FQNNGV. Trimming cost V 1 base and J 4 bases; bases outside gene matches: 8. CDR3 loop: CASSLAGGPFVETQYF. CDR3 DNA sequence: TGTGCCAGCAGCTTAGCGGGGGGGCCTTTTGTAGAGACCCAGTACTTC.

The chain joins TRBV11-2 to TRBJ2-2; TRBD2 agrees at 7 bases. This CDR3 has 15 residues. Germline assignment: CDR1 SGHAT and CDR2 FQNNGV. J gave up 1 base and V 4 bases, and 3 bases lay outside the gene matches. DNA of the CDR3: TGTGCCAGCAGCTCCGGGACTAAGAACACCGGGGAGCTGTTTTTT. Amino acid sequence: CASSSGTKNTGELFF.

CDR3: CASGTSGGRGETQYF. The CDR3 nucleotides read TGTGCCTCGGGGACTAGCGGGGGCAGGGGGGAGACCCAGTACTTC. The rearrangement uses TRBV10-3 and TRBJ2-5, with 14 positions matching TRBD2. This CDR3 spans 15 amino acids. Germline V gene data show CDR1 as ENHRY and CDR2 as SYGVKD. V lost 11 bases, J lost 5 bases, and 10 bases stayed unmatched.

The chain couples TRBV7-9 to TRBJ2-7; tentative D call: TRBD2 (7 bases). Per germline, CDR1 SEHNR and CDR2 FQNEAQ (reference sequence). Deletions cut 11 bases from V and 0 bases from J, with 17 bases between. This CDR3 has 14 amino acids. CDR3 nucleotides: TGTGCCGGTTCCGAGGGGGGGAGCTCCTACGAGCAGTACTTC. Translation gives CAGSEGGSSYEQYF.

This clone appeared a single time. The chain links TRBV6-5 to TRBJ1-2, with 8 bases matching TRBD1. The CDR3 is 15 amino acids. Per germline, CDR1 MNHEY and CDR2 SVGAGI. The V and J ends lost 1 base and 3 bases, in that order; junction bases with no gene match: 4. The CDR3 protein is CASSYWTGNDYGYTF. For the CDR3, the DNA is TGTGCCAGCAGTTACTGGACAGGGAACGACTATGGCTACACCTTC.

The chain joins TRBV6-5 to TRBJ2-5; 10 bases are a match to TRBD2. CDR1 and CDR2 (germline): MNHEY, SVGAGI. V lost 2 bases and J lost 2; bases outside the gene matches: 5. The CDR3 covers 16 residues. The CDR3: CASSYSSGGPQETQYF. CDR3 nucleotide sequence: TGTGCCAGCAGTTACAGTAGCGGGGGGCCGCAAGAGACCCAGTACTTC.

This chain connects TRBV6-5 to TRBJ1-1; D gene uncertain. V was shortened by 4 bases and J by 4 bases, with 10 bases between the two germline ends. CDR3 size: 13 residues. Germline CDR1 and CDR2: MNHEY and SVGAGI. The CDR3 loop reads CASSFGSGTEAFF. As DNA, the CDR3 is TGTGCCAGCAGTTTCGGGTCTGGCACTGAAGCTTTCTTT.

The chain uses TRBV5-5 and TRBJ2-5; tentatively, D is TRBD2 (6 bases). V was clipped by 0 bases and J by 1 base, with 10 bases between them. CDR3 size: 15 residues. CDR1 and CDR2 (germline): SGHKS, YYEKEE (reference sequence). The CDR3 region has the DNA TGTGCCAGCAGCTTGGCGGGGGTGGCCCAAGAGACCCAGTACTTC. Translated: CASSLAGVAQETQYF.

J is TRBJ2-3 and V is TRBV6-5, with a tentative D call TRBD2 (6 bases). This CDR3 comprises 15 residues. V lost 2 bases and J 0 bases, leaving 9 bases between the germline ends. Germline V gene data show CDR1 as MNHEY and CDR2 as SVGAGI. This CDR3 is CASSYGGTSTDTQYF. CDR3 bases: TGTGCCAGCAGTTACGGGGGGACTAGCACAGATACGCAGTATTTT.

The chain combines TRBV6-6 with TRBJ1-2; maybe TRBD1 (6 bases). Germline V gene lookup returns CDR1 MNHNY and CDR2 SVGAGI (reference sequence). The V end was cut by 6 bases, the J end by 0 bases, with 8 bases between. This CDR3 comprises 13 residues. The CDR3, as DNA: TGTGCCAGCAGACAGGGTTCTAACTATGGCTACACCTTC. Encoded protein: CASRQGSNYGYTF.